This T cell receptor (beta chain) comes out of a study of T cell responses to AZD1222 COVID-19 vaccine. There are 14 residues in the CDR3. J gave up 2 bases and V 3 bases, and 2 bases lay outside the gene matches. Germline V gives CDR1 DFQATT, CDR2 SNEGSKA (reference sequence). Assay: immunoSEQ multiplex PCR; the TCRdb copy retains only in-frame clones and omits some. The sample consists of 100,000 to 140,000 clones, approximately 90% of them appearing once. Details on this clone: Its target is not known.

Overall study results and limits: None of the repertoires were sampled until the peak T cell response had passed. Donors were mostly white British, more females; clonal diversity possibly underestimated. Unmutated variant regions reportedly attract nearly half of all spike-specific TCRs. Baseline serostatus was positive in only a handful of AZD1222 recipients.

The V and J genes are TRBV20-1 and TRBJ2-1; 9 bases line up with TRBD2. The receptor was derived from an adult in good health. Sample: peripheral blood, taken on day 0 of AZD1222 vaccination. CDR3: CSASGGGAYNEQFF. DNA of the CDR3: TGCAGTGCTAGTGGCGGGGGGGCCTACAATGAGCAGTTCTTC.